Listed below are T cell receptor beta chains from one sample, sequenced in a study of Ad26.COV2.S vaccination and SARS-CoV-2 variants. Libraries were prepared by immunoSEQ multiplex PCR; TCRdb keeps only in-frame clonotypes and omits some of them. The table includes around 45,000 clones, 83% detected once. The material sequenced was peripheral blood, taken after recovery from COVID-19. All receptors derive from a human donor who had recovered from COVID-19. Each CDR3 is given with its conserved first and last residue. The order of the fields is clone size, J gene, V gene, D gene, CDR3 protein, CDR3 DNA. A D gene is named only where the DNA matches it firmly. Expanded clones get a size class; other rows say once, few or many, or leave the size out.

-	TRBJ1-3	TRBV27	-	CASSPVSIYF	TGTGCCAGCAGTCCCGTCTCCATATATTTT
-	TRBJ1-3	TRBV7-2	-	CASSLARDTIYF	TGTGCCAGCAGCTTAGCTCGGGACACCATATATTTT
-	TRBJ2-1	TRBV27	-	CASSSGQRYEQFF	TGTGCCAGCAGTTCGGGACAAAGGTACGAGCAGTTCTTC
-	TRBJ2-5	TRBV5-1	TRBD1	CASSGRDRQETQYF	TGCGCCAGCAGTGGAAGGGACAGGCAAGAGACCCAGTACTTC
-	TRBJ1-2	TRBV11-1	TRBD1	CASSTRTGFYGYTF	TGTGCCAGCAGCACTCGGACAGGGTTCTATGGCTACACCTTC
few	TRBJ1-6	TRBV5-1	-	CASSLASHNSPLHF	TGCGCCAGCAGCTTGGCCAGCCATAATTCACCCCTCCACTTT
-	TRBJ1-2	TRBV19	-	CASSKPGRLDYGYTF	TGTGCCAGTAGTAAGCCAGGGAGGTTGGATTATGGCTACACCTTC
-	TRBJ2-3	TRBV10-3	TRBD2	CASTREGQSTDTQYF	TGTGCCAGCACCCGGGAGGGCCAAAGCACAGATACGCAGTATTTT
-	TRBJ1-2	TRBV5-1	TRBD1	CASSPGRGQKNYGYTF	TGCGCCAGCAGCCCCGGCAGGGGGCAGAAAAACTATGGCTACACCTTC
-	TRBJ2-3	TRBV7-3	TRBD2	CASSFTSGGDTDTQYF	TGTGCCAGCAGCTTCACTAGCGGGGGAGACACAGATACGCAGTATTTT
-	TRBJ1-2	TRBV6-4	-	CASSDGPTNYGYTF	TGTGCCAGCAGTGACGGGCCTACTAACTATGGCTACACCTTC
-	TRBJ1-4	TRBV7-9	-	CASTLSGMEKLFF	TGTGCCAGCACTCTCAGCGGGATGGAAAAACTGTTTTTT
-	TRBJ1-4	TRBV12-3/TRBV12-4	-	CASRRGDEKLFF	TGTGCCAGCAGGAGGGGTGATGAAAAACTGTTTTTT
once	TRBJ1-2	TRBV19	TRBD1	CASSSPGGRNYGYTF	TGTGCCAGTAGTTCTCCAGGGGGCAGGAACTATGGCTACACCTTC
once	TRBJ1-4	TRBV7-2	-	CASSEEGTTNEKLFF	TGTGCCAGCAGCGAGGAAGGGACAACTAATGAAAAACTGTTTTTT
-	TRBJ2-6	TRBV24-1	-	CATSDAGSRQGSGANVLTF	TGTGCCACCAGTGATGCCGGGAGTCGGCAGGGATCCGGGGCCAACGTCCTGACTTTC
-	TRBJ1-1	TRBV28	-	CASSLTGTYAEAFF	TGTGCCAGCAGTCTTACCGGGACTTACGCTGAAGCTTTCTTT
once	TRBJ2-3	TRBV27	TRBD1	CASSLSTRSGTGPDLVTDTQYF	TGTGCCAGCAGTTTATCGACCCGATCCGGGACAGGGCCGGATTTAGTCACAGATACGCAGTATTTT
-	TRBJ2-7	TRBV11-3	-	CASSPPRDEQYF	TGTGCCAGCAGCCCACCCCGGGACGAGCAGTACTTC
-	TRBJ1-4	TRBV5-1	-	CASSYGSTNEKLFF	TGCGCCAGCAGTTATGGATCCACTAATGAAAAACTGTTTTTT
-	TRBJ2-7	TRBV28	TRBD2	CASNSRSLAGSSFEQYF	TGTGCCAGCAACTCCCGGTCGCTAGCGGGAAGTTCGTTCGAGCAGTACTTC
-	TRBJ1-1	TRBV6-6	-	CASSSGGLNTEAFF	TGTGCCAGCAGTTCCGGGGGGCTGAACACTGAAGCTTTCTTT
-	TRBJ2-5	TRBV27	-	CASSAYRAGETQYF	TGTGCCAGCAGTGCCTACAGGGCGGGCGAGACCCAGTACTTC
-	TRBJ1-5	TRBV7-2	-	CASSFGTRENQPQHF	TGTGCCAGCAGCTTCGGGACAAGGGAGAATCAGCCCCAGCATTTT
-	TRBJ2-7	TRBV20-1	-	CSAVSPLEQYF	TGCAGTGCTGTATCTCCGCTCGAGCAGTACTTC
-	TRBJ1-1	TRBV3-1/TRBV3-2	-	CATTRLGEAFF	TGTGCCACCACCCGTCTCGGTGAAGCTTTCTTT
-	TRBJ1-1	TRBV27	-	CASSFSGNTEAFF	TGTGCCAGCAGTTTTTCGGGGAACACTGAAGCTTTCTTT
-	TRBJ1-2	TRBV24-1	-	CATSGGDSRRDYGYTF	TGTGCCACCAGTGGTGGGGACTCTCGTCGGGACTATGGCTACACCTTC
-	TRBJ2-7	TRBV5-1	TRBD1	CASSLAVRQGADEQYF	TGCGCCAGCAGCTTGGCGGTGAGACAGGGGGCTGACGAGCAGTACTTC
once	TRBJ2-1	TRBV9	-	CASSISTPSSYNEQFF	TGTGCCAGCAGCATTTCGACGCCGAGCTCCTACAATGAGCAGTTCTTC
-	TRBJ1-5	TRBV28	TRBD1	CASRGGQRNQPQHF	TGTGCCAGCAGGGGGGGACAGCGGAATCAGCCCCAGCATTTT
-	TRBJ2-7	TRBV29-1	-	CSVVKGRGYEQYF	TGCAGCGTTGTTAAGGGCAGAGGCTACGAGCAGTACTTC
-	TRBJ2-1	TRBV27	-	CASSPSERRGNNEQFF	TGTGCCAGCAGTCCTTCGGAGCGGAGAGGGAACAATGAGCAGTTCTTC
once	TRBJ2-7	TRBV19	-	CASSIATGGEGEQYF	TGTGCCAGTAGTATAGCCACGGGCGGCGAGGGCGAGCAGTACTTC
-	TRBJ1-3	TRBV11-2	-	CASSPGSSGNTIYF	TGTGCCAGCAGCCCCGGAAGCTCTGGAAACACCATATATTTT
once	TRBJ1-4	TRBV30	TRBD1	CAWSVTGKTNEKLFF	TGTGCCTGGAGTGTGACAGGGAAGACTAATGAAAAACTGTTTTTT
-	TRBJ2-2	TRBV12-5	-	CATRTALGGTGELFF	TGTGCTACCAGGACAGCGCTAGGAGGTACCGGGGAGCTGTTTTTT
-	TRBJ1-1	TRBV7-6	-	CASSLWAGANTEAFF	TGTGCCAGCAGCTTATGGGCAGGTGCCAACACTGAAGCTTTCTTT
-	TRBJ1-5	TRBV7-9	-	CASSLESGRNQPQHF	TGTGCCAGCAGCTTAGAGTCAGGCCGCAATCAGCCCCAGCATTTT
-	TRBJ2-1	TRBV3-1/TRBV3-2	TRBD2	CASSLNRGRAKNEQFF	TGTGCCAGCAGCCTGAATCGCGGGAGGGCCAAGAATGAGCAGTTCTTC
-	TRBJ1-3	TRBV9	-	CASSAGEVRRNTIYF	TGTGCCAGCAGCGCGGGAGAGGTTCGACGAAACACCATATATTTT
-	TRBJ1-2	TRBV15	-	CATSRDSRPGGYTF	TGTGCCACCAGCAGAGACTCCAGACCTGGTGGCTACACCTTC
-	TRBJ1-1	TRBV10-2	TRBD1	CASSDRQGAREAFF	TGCGCCAGCAGCGATAGACAGGGGGCGAGAGAAGCTTTCTTT
-	TRBJ2-1	TRBV10-3	TRBD2	CAASQGSSDSGSNEQFF	TGTGCCGCCAGTCAGGGCTCGTCGGATAGCGGGAGCAATGAGCAGTTCTTC
-	TRBJ1-2	TRBV10-1	-	CASSAGTAYGYTF	TGCGCCAGCAGCGCCGGGACGGCCTATGGCTACACCTTC
-	TRBJ2-3	TRBV30	-	CAWTLGDTQYF	TGTGCCTGGACCCTTGGAGATACGCAGTATTTT
-	TRBJ2-1	TRBV28	-	CASSPLGGPRSYNEQFF	TGTGCCAGCAGCCCTCTTGGGGGACCGCGCTCCTACAATGAGCAGTTCTTC
few	TRBJ1-6	TRBV28	-	CASSQASGSFRRSPLHF	TGTGCCAGCAGTCAAGCATCTGGGTCCTTTAGGCGTTCACCCCTCCACTTT
-	TRBJ2-2	TRBV29-1	-	CSVQWGTVNTGELFF	TGCAGCGTTCAATGGGGGACTGTGAACACCGGGGAGCTGTTTTTT
-	TRBJ1-1	TRBV19	-	CASSIDRTLGTEAFF	TGTGCCAGTAGTATAGATCGGACGCTTGGGACTGAAGCTTTCTTT
-	TRBJ2-2	TRBV6-6	-	CASRSKGELFF	TGTGCCAGCAGGTCGAAGGGGGAGCTGTTTTTT
-	TRBJ2-1	TRBV10-3	-	CAISVSEDYNEQFF	TGTGCCATCAGTGTTTCAGAGGATTACAATGAGCAGTTCTTC
-	TRBJ2-5	TRBV2	-	CASSSEGETQYF	TGTGCCAGCAGCTCGGAGGGGGAGACCCAGTACTTC